This entry lists 7 T cell receptor beta chains sequenced from one sample in a study of blood T cell repertoires in COVID-19 (dated by TCRdb to 2018 to 2021). Library creation used the immunoSEQ multiplex PCR assay. This immuneACCESS table, as held by TCRdb, lists in-frame sequences with V and J called but not all clones. Of the missing ones, under half trace to an unresolved V gene in checked studies; the others have no known cause. For this sample the table gives around 120,000 clones, of which nearly 90% were detected only once. Around 4.1% of the sample is held by the ten biggest clonotypes. Sequenced sample: peripheral blood. The receptors here all came from a woman in her fifties or sixties with COVID-19, enrolled during active disease.

The DNA for the CDR3 is TGTGCCTGGAGCTCCGGGACAGGGAGTCGGCAGTTCTTC. This encodes CAWSSGTGSRQFF. V gene TRBV30 combines with J gene TRBJ2-1, with TRBD1 matching over 9 bases. The CDR3 runs 13 residues. V dropped 3 bases and J dropped 12; count of bases not matched to a gene: 9. CDR1 GTSNPN and CDR2 SVGIG come from the germline V gene (reference sequence).

This chain joins TRBV6-5 and TRBJ1-2; 8 bases are a match to TRBD1. The CDR3 covers 13 residues. Germline lookup yields CDR1 MNHEY and CDR2 SVGAGI. The trim removed 5 bases at V and 5 bases at J, leaving 4 bases unmatched. CDR3 sequence: CASSPTGEYGYTF. CDR3 sequence (DNA): TGTGCCAGCAGTCCGACAGGGGAATATGGCTACACCTTC.

The V and J genes are TRBV7-2 and TRBJ2-3; 7 positions agree with TRBD2. Germline V gene sequence: CDR1 SGHTA, CDR2 FQGNSA. This CDR3 region has 14 residues. The junction had 4 bases not matched to a gene; V was cut back by 1 base and J by 6 bases. CDR3 coding DNA: TGTGCCAGCAGCTTAGGTACTAGCGCGGATACGCAGTATTTT. It encodes CASSLGTSADTQYF.

This clone was detected only once. The chain combines TRBV29-1 with TRBJ2-7, with 10 bases lining up with TRBD1. Germline CDR1 reads SQVTM; CDR2 reads ANQGSEA. The ends lost 2 bases at V and 5 bases at J; junction bases unmatched: 3. The CDR3 extends over 13 amino acids. The CDR3 protein is CSVERDRGHEQYF. CDR3 coding DNA: TGCAGCGTTGAAAGGGACAGGGGACACGAGCAGTACTTC.

V and J are TRBV4-3 and TRBJ2-1; 10 bases line up with TRBD1. The CDR3 loop spans 17 amino acids. The V and J ends lost 5 bases and 6 bases, in that order; junction bases with no gene match: 13. In germline, CDR1 is LGHNA, CDR2 YSLEER. This chain's CDR3 is CASSLQPGQGLSNEQFF. Written as DNA, the CDR3 is TGCGCCAGCAGCTTACAACCGGGACAGGGGTTAAGCAATGAGCAGTTCTTC.

J is TRBJ1-3 and V is TRBV6-1; 9 bases are a match to TRBD1. This CDR3 contains 15 residues. Germline V gene lookup returns CDR1 MNHNS and CDR2 SASEGT. The trim removed 2 bases at V and 2 bases at J, leaving 1 base unmatched. DNA for the CDR3: TGTGCCAGCAGTGAAAGACAGGGGGCTGGAAACACCATATATTTT. It yields the protein CASSERQGAGNTIYF.

This chain joins TRBV6-6 and TRBJ1-2, with 7 bases identical to TRBD1. The CDR3 runs 15 residues. The germline V gene has CDR1 MNHNY and CDR2 SVGAGI (reference sequence). V lost 6 bases to trimming and J lost 7 bases; unmatched junction nucleotides: 14. CDR3 in DNA: TGTGCCAGCAGCGCACTAACAGGGGTTCCTTCTGGCTACACCTTC. Encoded protein: CASSALTGVPSGYTF.